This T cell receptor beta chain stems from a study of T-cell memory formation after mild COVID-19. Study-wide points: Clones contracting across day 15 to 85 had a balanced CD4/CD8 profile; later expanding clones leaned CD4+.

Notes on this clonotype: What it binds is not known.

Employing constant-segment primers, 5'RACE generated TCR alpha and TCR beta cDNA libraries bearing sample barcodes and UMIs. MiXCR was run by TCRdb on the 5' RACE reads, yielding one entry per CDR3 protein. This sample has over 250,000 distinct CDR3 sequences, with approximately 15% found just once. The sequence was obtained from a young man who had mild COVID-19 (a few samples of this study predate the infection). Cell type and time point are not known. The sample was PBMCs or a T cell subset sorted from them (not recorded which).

The CDR3 sequence is CASSWLAGTDTQYF. The CDR3 DNA reads TGTGCCAGCAGTTGGCTGGCGGGCACAGATACGCAGTATTTT. The J gene is TRBJ2-3, the V gene TRBV6-2 or TRBV6-3; no definite D call. The CDR3 is made up of 14 amino acids. V dropped 4 bases and J dropped 1 base, with 9 bases sitting between them. Germline CDR1 reads MNHEY; CDR2 reads SVGEGT.